One sample yielded the 13 T cell receptor beta chains listed below, sequenced in a study of blood T cell repertoires in COVID-19. The protocol was immunoSEQ multiplex PCR, while the TCRdb copy is restricted to in-frame clones and leaves out a portion. The sample holds 160,000 or so clones; roughly nine tenths are singletons and the top ten take less than 1.5%. Specimen: PBMCs or T cells enriched from blood (not recorded which). These TCRs come from a human donor with acute COVID-19. The donor label of this sample is uncertain.

The chain uses TRBV6-2 or TRBV6-3 and TRBJ2-3; 7 bases fit TRBD2. Germline V CDR1 and CDR2: MNHEY, SVGEGT. Trimming cost V 6 bases and J 6 bases; bases outside gene matches: 12. This CDR3 is built from 15 residues. The CDR3 nucleotides are TGTGCCAGCAGCTTCTCCGGGACTATGGCTGATACGCAGTATTTT. Amino acid sequence: CASSFSGTMADTQYF.

The chain is built from TRBV7-6 and TRBJ1-1; D call uncertain. Germline CDR1 reads SGHVS; CDR2 reads FNYEAQ. The CDR3 has 14 amino acids. Trimming took 3 bases from V and 0 from J, leaving 8 bases between them. The CDR3, as DNA: TGTGCCAGCAGCTTGAGTGGGCTGAACACTGAAGCTTTCTTT. Protein sequence: CASSLSGLNTEAFF.

This clone was counted only a few times. This sequence joins TRBV3-1 (or the pseudogene TRBV3-2) and TRBJ1-5, with D tentatively TRBD1 (5 bases). V lost 1 base and J 7 bases, leaving 11 bases between the germline ends. This CDR3 has 14 residues. Germline V gene data show CDR1 as LGHDT and CDR2 as YNNKEL (reference sequence). As DNA, the CDR3 is TGTGCCAGCAGCCAAGTAGGAGGGGACCAGCCCCAGCATTTT. It codes for CASSQVGGDQPQHF.

The V call is TRBV5-4, the J call TRBJ2-3; D is uncertain. V gave up 1 base and J gave up 4 bases, with 13 bases separating them. This CDR3 is 15 amino acids long. Germline CDR1 is SGHNT and CDR2 is YYREEE (reference sequence). CDR3 nucleotides: TGTGCCAGCAGCTTGAGTGCTAGTGTTTCAGATACGCAGTATTTT. Its translation is CASSLSASVSDTQYF.

This clone was recorded a few times. CDR3 amino acids: CASSEGVTATNEKLFF. The CDR3 region has the DNA TGTGCCAGCAGTGAAGGCGTAACCGCAACTAATGAAAAACTGTTTTTT. The rearrangement links TRBV6-1 to TRBJ1-4; D ambiguous. The CDR3 runs to 16 residues. CDR1 MNHNS and CDR2 SASEGT come from the germline V gene. V was pared by 1 base and J by 0 bases, with 9 bases between.

The V gene is TRBV11-1, the J gene TRBJ1-5; D not resolved. The germline V gene has CDR1 SGHAT and CDR2 FQDESV (reference sequence). V shed 3 bases and J shed 1 base, with 4 bases lying between them. The CDR3 extends over 13 amino acids. In DNA, the CDR3 is TGTGCCAGCAGCTTCGGGAGCAATCAGCCCCAGCATTTT. Amino acids: CASSFGSNQPQHF.

The chain joins TRBV19 to TRBJ1-2; 8 bases map to TRBD1. The CDR3 sequence is 11 residues long. V lost 7 bases and J lost 7; bases outside the gene matches: 2. Germline CDR1 reads LNHDA; CDR2 reads SQIVND (reference sequence). CDR3 nucleotide sequence: TGTGCCAGTATGCAGGGGGCTGGCTACACCTTC. The encoded protein is CASMQGAGYTF. The whole variable domain, remainder taken from reference TRBV19 and TRBJ1-2, is DGGITQSPKYLFRKEGQNVTLSCEQNLNHDAMYWYRQDPGQGLRLIYYSQIVNDFQKGDIAEGYSVSREKKESFPLTVTSAQKNPTAFYLCASMQGAGYTFGSGTRLTVV.

V is TRBV6-2 or TRBV6-3 and J is TRBJ2-5; 11 bases agree with TRBD2. J was trimmed by 5 bases and V by 5 bases; bases with no gene match: 13. Germline lookup yields CDR1 MNHEY and CDR2 SVGEGT. There are 17 residues in the CDR3. CDR3 nucleotides: TGTGCCAGCAGTGACAGACTAGCGGGGATGAGGCGCGAGACCCAGTACTTC. Translation: CASSDRLAGMRRETQYF.

The chain uses TRBV4-1 and TRBJ1-1; D is uncertain. Germline values: CDR1 MGHRA, CDR2 YSYEKL. V lost 1 base, J lost 0 bases, and 9 bases lay in between. The CDR3 has 15 amino acids. As DNA, the CDR3 is TGCGCCAGCAGCCAAGGGCAGAACATGAACACTGAAGCTTTCTTT. Residues: CASSQGQNMNTEAFF.

This chain connects TRBV19 to TRBJ1-5; the D is unclear. Trimming left V 4 bases short and J 4 bases short, with 5 bases between. Germline V gene sequence: CDR1 LNHDA, CDR2 SQIVND (reference sequence). CDR3 size: 12 residues. CDR3 loop: CASSTGNQPQHF. As DNA, the CDR3 is TGTGCCAGTAGTACCGGTAATCAGCCCCAGCATTTT. Together with reference TRBV19 and TRBJ1-5, the CDR3 gives the full variable domain: DGGITQSPKYLFRKEGQNVTLSCEQNLNHDAMYWYRQDPGQGLRLIYYSQIVNDFQKGDIAEGYSVSREKKESFPLTVTSAQKNPTAFYLCASSTGNQPQHFGDGTRLSIL.

The chain employs TRBV30 and TRBJ1-1; 7 bases are shared with TRBD1. Germline V gene sequence: CDR1 GTSNPN, CDR2 SVGIG (reference sequence). The J segment lost 8 bases and the V segment lost 4 bases, leaving 7 bases of the junction unmatched. The CDR3 has 12 amino acids. The CDR3 DNA is TGTGCCTGGAAACTGGGACAGCTAGAAGCTTTCTTT. Its translation is CAWKLGQLEAFF.

The chain links TRBV6-5 to TRBJ2-7; 8 nucleotides line up with TRBD2. Germline CDR1 and CDR2: MNHEY and SVGAGI. This CDR3 spans 14 amino acids. With 7 bases clipped from V and 3 bases from J, the junction kept 8 bases outside the gene matches. CDR3 sequence (DNA): TGTGCCAGCATCGCTGGCGGGGGGCACTACGAGCAGTACTTC. It codes for CASIAGGGHYEQYF.

This chain connects TRBV30 to TRBJ1-2, with D possibly TRBD1 on 5 matching bases. CDR3 length equals 14 residues. The V gene lost 0 bases and the J gene lost 6 bases, with 14 bases spanning the gap. Germline CDR1 GTSNPN, CDR2 SVGIG (reference sequence). The CDR3 DNA reads TGTGCCTGGAGTGTATCGGTTTCGGGGGATGGCTACACCTTC. Protein product: CAWSVSVSGDGYTF.